This T cell receptor (beta chain) is from a study of blood T cell repertoires in COVID-19. The method was immunoSEQ multiplex PCR; TCRdb's version includes in-frame clones alone and lacks a portion of them. The repertoire has fewer than 300,000 clones, approximately 85% of them found once; the top ten carry 5.1%. V was clipped by 5 bases and J by 13 bases, with 20 bases between them. CDR3 length: 13 residues. Looked up from germline, CDR1 is SGHDN and CDR2 is FVKESK. This clonotype was sampled from a man between 45 and 60 years old with active or convalescent COVID-19. The sample taken for sequencing was peripheral blood. This chain joins TRBV14 and TRBJ1-1, with D possibly being TRBD1 (5 bases). For the CDR3, the DNA is TGTGCCAGCAGCTCTACAATCAGGGCGTTAGGTTTCTTT. This translates into CASSSTIRALGFF.